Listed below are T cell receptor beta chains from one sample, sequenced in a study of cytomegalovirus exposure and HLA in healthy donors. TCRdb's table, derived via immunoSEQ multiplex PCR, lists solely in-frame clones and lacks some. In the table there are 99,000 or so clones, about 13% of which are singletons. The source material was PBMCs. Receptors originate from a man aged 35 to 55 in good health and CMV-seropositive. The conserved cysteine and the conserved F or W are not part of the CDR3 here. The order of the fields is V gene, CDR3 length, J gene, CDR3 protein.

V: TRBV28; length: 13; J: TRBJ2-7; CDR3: ASSSPAGNSYEQY
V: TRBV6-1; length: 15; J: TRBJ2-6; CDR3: ASSEIRPGAGANVLT
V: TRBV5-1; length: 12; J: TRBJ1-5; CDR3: ASSDQGGNQPQH
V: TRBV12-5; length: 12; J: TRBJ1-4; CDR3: ASGRGAPRAELF
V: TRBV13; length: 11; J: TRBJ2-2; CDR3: ASSSRGAGELF
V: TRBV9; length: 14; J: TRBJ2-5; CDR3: ASSPNSGTYQETQY
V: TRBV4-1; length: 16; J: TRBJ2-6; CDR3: ASSPRTGSRSGANVLT
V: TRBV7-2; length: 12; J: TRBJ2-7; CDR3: ASSLDPGTYEQY
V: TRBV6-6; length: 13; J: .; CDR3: ASTGLAGADHEQY
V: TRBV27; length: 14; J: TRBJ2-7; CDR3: ASSSRLAGAYYEQY
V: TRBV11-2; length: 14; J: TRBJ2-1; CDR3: ASSTVRPRLGDEQF
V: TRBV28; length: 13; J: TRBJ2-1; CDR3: ASSLAGGSYNEQF
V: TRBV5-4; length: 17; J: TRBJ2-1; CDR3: ASSLMPPRLSSGSNEQF
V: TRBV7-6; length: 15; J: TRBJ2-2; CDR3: ASSLVGGRANTGELF
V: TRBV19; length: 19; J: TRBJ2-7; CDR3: ASSTPGTGGLREGLRDEQY
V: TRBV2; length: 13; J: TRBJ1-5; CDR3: ASSERQASSGPQH
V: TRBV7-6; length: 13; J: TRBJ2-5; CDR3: ASTQALASGETQY
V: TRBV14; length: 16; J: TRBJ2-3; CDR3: ASSQVRAHLTSTDTQY
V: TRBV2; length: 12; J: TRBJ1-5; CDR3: ASSDLDTNQPQH
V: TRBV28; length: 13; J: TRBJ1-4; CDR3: ASSSLDATNEKLF
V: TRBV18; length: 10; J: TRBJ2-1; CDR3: ASSPSAPEQF
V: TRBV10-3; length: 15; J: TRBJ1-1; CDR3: AISGARDPEWDTEAF
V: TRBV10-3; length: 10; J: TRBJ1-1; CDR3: AISERQPEAF
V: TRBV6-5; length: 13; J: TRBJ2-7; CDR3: ASSYSGQSSYEQY
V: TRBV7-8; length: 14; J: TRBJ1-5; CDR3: ASSLEPGQYNQPQH
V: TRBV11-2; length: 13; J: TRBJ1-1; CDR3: ASSVTGGLRTEAF
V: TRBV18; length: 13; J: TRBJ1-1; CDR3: ASSPTTGPGTEAF
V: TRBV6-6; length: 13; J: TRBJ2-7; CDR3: ASSWTSGRGGEQY
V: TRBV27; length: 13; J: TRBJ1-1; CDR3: ASRGTDRVSTEAF
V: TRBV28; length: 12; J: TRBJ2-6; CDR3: ASSSGLRANVLT
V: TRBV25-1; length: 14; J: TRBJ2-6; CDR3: ASSDTGTAMANVLT
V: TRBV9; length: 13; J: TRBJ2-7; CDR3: ASSPRVAGVYEQY
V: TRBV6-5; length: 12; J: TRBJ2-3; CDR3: ASSRDTYTDTQY
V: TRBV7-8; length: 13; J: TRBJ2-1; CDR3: ASSLGTSGNNEQF
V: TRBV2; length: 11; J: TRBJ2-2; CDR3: ASRVEYTGELF
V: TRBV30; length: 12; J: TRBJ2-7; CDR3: AWSEDRGLHEQY
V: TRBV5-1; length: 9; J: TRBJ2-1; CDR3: ASSLAFEQF
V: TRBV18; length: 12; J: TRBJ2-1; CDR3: ASSLGQEANEQF
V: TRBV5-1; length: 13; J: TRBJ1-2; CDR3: ASSLTGREGYGYT
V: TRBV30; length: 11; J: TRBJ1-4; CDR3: AWSSNLNEKLF
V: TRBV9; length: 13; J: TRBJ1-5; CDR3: ASSLSGTGDQPQH
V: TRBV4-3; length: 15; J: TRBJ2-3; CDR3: ASSQDHPGLRTDTQY
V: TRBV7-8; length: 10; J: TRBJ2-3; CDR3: ASTSRADTQY
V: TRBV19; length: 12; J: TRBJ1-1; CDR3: ASSLGSVNTEAF
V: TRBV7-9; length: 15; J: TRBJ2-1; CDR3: ASSLVGSPEGYNEQF
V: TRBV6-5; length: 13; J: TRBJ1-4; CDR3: ASSYSGGIGEKLF
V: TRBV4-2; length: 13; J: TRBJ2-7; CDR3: ASSQDRDSYYEQY
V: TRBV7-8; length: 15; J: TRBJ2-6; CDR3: ASSLPGGLTGANVLT
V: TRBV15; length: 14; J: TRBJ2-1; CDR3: ATSRGGGPLYNEQF
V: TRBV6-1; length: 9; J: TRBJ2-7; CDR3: ASSPPGEQY
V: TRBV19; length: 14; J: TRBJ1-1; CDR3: ASSINVGFVNTEAF
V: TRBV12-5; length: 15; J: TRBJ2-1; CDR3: ASGLVQGGDSYNEQF